These 26 T cell receptor beta chains share one sample of origin, sequenced in a study of human T cells and chemical hapten exposure. Time point given: pre-sensitization, week 0. Documented treatment: therapeutic diphenylcyclopropenone sensitization with weekly scalp DPC. TCRdb reprocessed the RACE reads with MiXCR, giving one entry per CDR3 protein. Among 60,000 or so distinct CDR3 sequences listed, roughly a tenth were seen once. The source material was whole blood, sampled in connection with sensitization to the hapten diphenylcyclopropenone (DPC). The receptors shown here come from a man between 35 and 55 years old with alopecia areata. Some clones in this sample may be carry-over from other donors' samples.

The genes are TRBV27 and TRBJ2-1; possibly TRBD1 or TRBD2 for D (5 bases each). Trimming shortened V by 8 bases and J by 9 bases, and 17 bases separated the two germline ends. CDR1 and CDR2 from the germline V gene are MNHEY and SMNVEV (reference sequence). The CDR3 is 13 residues long. In DNA form, the CDR3 reads TGTGCCAGCTACGGGGCAGGGCGGCGTGAGCAGTTCTTC. Residues: CASYGAGRREQFF.

This clonotype was counted once. The gene calls are TRBV29-1 and TRBJ2-3; no reliable D call. Germline V gene data show CDR1 as SQVTM and CDR2 as ANQGSEA. The CDR3 extends over 12 amino acids. V shed 6 bases and J shed 0 bases, with 7 bases lying between them. The CDR3 loop is CSVYPSTDTQYF. CDR3 DNA sequence: TGCAGCGTGTACCCTAGCACAGATACGCAGTATTTT.

This clonotype appeared many times. The V call is TRBV29-1, the J call TRBJ1-1, with 8 bases aligning to TRBD1. This CDR3 is 12 amino acids long. V gave up 8 bases and J gave up 3 bases; unmatched junction bases: 5. CDR1 SQVTM and CDR2 ANQGSEA come from the germline V gene. DNA for the CDR3: TGCAGCTCTAGGACAGGGCACACTGAAGCTTTCTTT. It is translated as CSSRTGHTEAFF.

This chain connects TRBV5-1 to TRBJ2-2, with a possible D match to TRBD2 (6 bases). With 5 bases removed from V and 0 bases from J, the gap between germline ends came to 11 bases. CDR3 length equals 15 residues. Germline-derived CDR1 and CDR2 are SGHRS and YFSETQ. The chain's CDR3 is CASSVLAPNTGELFF. CDR3 DNA: TGCGCCAGCAGTGTCCTAGCGCCGAACACCGGGGAGCTGTTTTTT.

This clonotype was recorded many times. The V call is TRBV7-2, the J call TRBJ2-2, with TRBD1 matching over 9 bases. This CDR3 has 15 residues. Germline values: CDR1 SGHTA, CDR2 FQGNSA. The V and J ends lost 8 bases and 0 bases, in that order; junction bases with no gene match: 4. The CDR3 DNA follows: TGTGCCAGCCGCCGGGACAGGGCGAACACCGGGGAGCTGTTTTTT. Translated, it gives CASRRDRANTGELFF. Variable domain in full (rest from reference TRBV7-2 and TRBJ2-2): GAGVSQSPSNKVTEKGKDVELRCDPISGHTALYWYRQSLGQGLEFLIYFQGNSAPDKSGLPSDRFSAERTGGSVSTLTIQRTQQEDSAVYLCASRRDRANTGELFFGEGSRLTVL.

The chain couples TRBV20-1 to TRBJ2-5, with D uncertain. This CDR3 is built from 12 residues. Germline CDR1 DFQATT, CDR2 SNEGSKA (reference sequence). The CDR3 nucleotides are TGCGGCTTGTCAGCGCCACAAGAGACCCAGTACTTC. Translation gives CGLSAPQETQYF.

The CDR3 sequence: CATSDAGQRENIQYF. CDR3 nucleotide sequence: TGTGCCACCAGTGATGCGGGACAGAGGGAAAACATTCAGTACTTC. V usage is TRBV24-1 and J usage is TRBJ2-4; D might be TRBD1 (7 bases). Trimming stripped 3 bases from V and 5 bases from J, with 13 bases between. Germline lookup yields CDR1 KGHDR and CDR2 SFDVKD. This CDR3 comprises 15 residues.

The genes are TRBV27 and TRBJ2-1, with D unclear. This CDR3 is built from 20 residues. The V and J ends lost 0 bases and 2 bases respectively, with 23 bases between them. The germline V gene has CDR1 MNHEY and CDR2 SMNVEV (reference sequence). The CDR3 sequence is CASSLSPPGGFFGPYNEQFF. The CDR3 nucleotides are TGTGCCAGCAGTTTATCCCCGCCGGGTGGGTTTTTCGGGCCCTACAATGAGCAGTTCTTC.

This sequence joins TRBV28 and TRBJ2-7; a possible D gene is TRBD1 (6 bases). The CDR3 has 13 amino acids. The germline V gene has CDR1 MDHEN and CDR2 SYDVKM. Deletions cut 3 bases from V and 3 bases from J, with 9 bases between. The CDR3 is CASSLGANYEQYF. The CDR3, as DNA: TGTGCCAGCAGTTTGGGGGCGAACTACGAGCAGTACTTC.

The chain is built from TRBV5-1 and TRBJ2-6; D remains ambiguous. The CDR3 totals 17 residues. CDR1 is SGHRS and CDR2 is YFSETQ in the germline V gene. V dropped 0 bases and J dropped 0 bases, with 10 bases sitting between them. The CDR3 nucleotides are TGCGCCAGCAGCTTGGTTCCACTTAGCTCTGGGGCCAACGTCCTGACTTTC. Protein: CASSLVPLSSGANVLTF.

This clonotype turned up a few times. An end of the junction differs from the germline gene, which may be a read error. The gene calls are TRBV27 and TRBJ2-3, with 9 nucleotides matching TRBD2. The CDR3 contains 15 residues. Germline V lookup: CDR1 MNHEY, CDR2 SMNVEV (reference sequence). CDR3 nucleotides: TGTGCCAGCAGTTTCCTAGCGGGGAAGGCAGATACACAGTATTTT. Translated: CASSFLAGKADTQYF.

This clonotype was detected many times. The CDR3 nucleotides are TGTGCCAGCAAAACGCCGGGACGGACGGGGCCCCAGCATTTT. It yields the protein CASKTPGRTGPQHF. The chain links TRBV28 to TRBJ1-5, with a possible D match to TRBD1 (5 bases). This CDR3 spans 14 amino acids. Trimming shortened V by 7 bases and J by 9 bases, and 19 bases separated the two germline ends. Germline lookup yields CDR1 MDHEN and CDR2 SYDVKM.

The CDR3 DNA reads TGTGCCAGCAGCCGACCGAGACAGGGGGCTTTTGATGAGCAGTTCTTC. Its protein product is CASSRPRQGAFDEQFF. J is TRBJ2-1 and V is TRBV5-4, with 10 bases identical to TRBD1. The CDR3 length is 16 residues. Trimming cost V 4 bases and J 8 bases; bases outside gene matches: 12. The germline CDR1 and CDR2 sequences are SGHNT and YYREEE (reference sequence). Supplemented by reference TRBV5-4 and TRBJ2-1, the full variable domain reads ETGVTQSPTHLIKTRGQQVTLRCSSQSGHNTVSWYQQALGQGPQFIFQYYREEENGRGNFPPRFSGLQFPNYSSELNVNALELDDSALYLCASSRPRQGAFDEQFFGPGTRLTVL.

In its sample, this clonotype was seen many times. This chain links TRBV3-1 with TRBJ2-1; 8 positions agree with TRBD1. CDR1 is LGHDT and CDR2 is YNNKEL in the germline V gene (reference sequence). V lost 0 bases to trimming and J lost 6 bases; unmatched junction nucleotides: 10. This CDR3 has 17 amino acids. The CDR3 sequence: CASSQDPRTGRVNEQFF. The DNA of the CDR3 is TGTGCCAGCAGCCAAGATCCCCGGACAGGGAGAGTCAATGAGCAGTTCTTC.

The chain couples TRBV20-1 to TRBJ2-1, with unresolved D. The CDR3 runs 14 residues. Trimming stripped 7 bases from V and 3 bases from J, with 16 bases between. In germline, CDR1 is DFQATT, CDR2 SNEGSKA (reference sequence). The DNA of the CDR3 is TGCAGTGGGAAGCTTTTAGTTGGCTACAATGAGCAGTTCTTC. Encoded protein: CSGKLLVGYNEQFF.

This clonotype has a count of ten or more. V gene TRBV7-6 combines with J gene TRBJ2-3, with D unclear. Germline loops: CDR1 SGHVS, CDR2 FNYEAQ. The length of the CDR3 is 14 residues. The ends were cut back, 2 bases at V and 4 bases at J, with 10 bases in the middle. The CDR3 is CASSLMTPPDTQYF. The CDR3, as DNA: TGTGCCAGCAGCTTAATGACCCCACCAGATACGCAGTATTTT.

This clonotype turned up a few times. The rearrangement uses TRBV19 and TRBJ2-1; tentative D call: TRBD2 (6 bases). The ends were cut back, 2 bases at V and 3 bases at J, with 11 bases in the middle. In germline, CDR1 is LNHDA, CDR2 SQIVND (reference sequence). This CDR3 has 15 amino acids. CDR3: CASSIPGVLYNEQFF. The CDR3 DNA sequence: TGTGCCAGTAGTATACCGGGGGTCCTCTACAATGAGCAGTTCTTC.

The J gene is TRBJ2-1, the V gene TRBV11-2; 7 bases fit TRBD1. J lost 2 bases, V lost 4 bases, and 8 bases had no gene match. Germline-derived CDR1 and CDR2 are SGHAT and FQNNGV. The CDR3 loop spans 16 amino acids. CDR3: CASSSQDRITYNEQFF. The CDR3 bases are TGTGCCAGCAGCTCCCAGGACAGGATTACCTACAATGAGCAGTTCTTC.

This clonotype was seen only a few times. The V and J genes are TRBV5-5 and TRBJ1-5, with D unresolved. CDR3 size: 13 residues. Trimming removed 2 bases from V and 0 bases from J, with 3 bases in between. The V gene's germline CDR1 is SGHKS and CDR2 YYEKEE (reference sequence). Here the CDR3 reads CASSFGSNQPQHF. CDR3 nucleotide sequence: TGTGCCAGCAGCTTCGGTAGCAATCAGCCCCAGCATTTT.

The CDR3 DNA reads as TGTGCCAGCAGTTTACCGGGACAGACTTACGAGCAGTACTTC. It is translated as CASSLPGQTYEQYF. V usage is TRBV27 and J usage is TRBJ2-7; 7 bases map to TRBD1. Germline values: CDR1 MNHEY, CDR2 SMNVEV (reference sequence). The CDR3 runs 14 residues. The V segment lost 2 bases and the J segment 4 bases; nucleotides outside the gene matches: 5.

This clonotype was observed at least ten times. The V call is TRBV20-1, the J call TRBJ2-7; D uncertain. This CDR3 has 12 amino acids. The germline V and J ends were trimmed by 1 base and 5 bases, with 9 bases remaining between them. Germline assignment: CDR1 DFQATT and CDR2 SNEGSKA (reference sequence). The chain's CDR3 is CSARGSLDEQYF. CDR3 DNA: TGCAGTGCTAGAGGTTCCTTGGACGAGCAGTACTTC.

With respect to this clonotype: A much larger clonotype is one base distant, so this may be a read error. This chain uses TRBV20-1 with TRBJ2-3, with D possibly being TRBD1 or TRBD2 (5 bases each). The V gene's germline CDR1 is DFQATT and CDR2 SNEGSKA (reference sequence). The germline V and J ends were trimmed by 3 bases and 2 bases, with 12 bases remaining between them. This CDR3 is 14 amino acids long. The CDR3 here is CSASRDGNTDTQYF. The DNA for the CDR3 is TGCAGTGCTAGTCGGGACGGAAACACAGATACGCAGTATTTT.

This clonotype showed up many times. Being one base from a much bigger clone, this may be a read error. CDR3 nucleotides: TGTGCCAGCAGCTTAGAGGGGGAAGAGACCCAGTACTTC. This encodes CASSLEGEETQYF. The V and J genes are TRBV7-9 and TRBJ2-5; tentatively, D is TRBD1 (6 bases). The CDR3 consists of 13 residues. The germline V gene has CDR1 SEHNR and CDR2 FQNEAQ (reference sequence). Between the trimmed V and J ends, which lost 1 base and 3 bases, there was a span of 6 bases.

The sample holds many counts of this clonotype. This rearrangement joins TRBV10-3 to TRBJ2-7, with TRBD2 as a possible D gene (6 bases). Germline values: CDR1 ENHRY, CDR2 SYGVKD. The CDR3 covers 13 residues. V gave up 8 bases and J gave up 3 bases, with 14 bases separating them. The CDR3: CAISRERDYEQYF. CDR3 sequence (DNA): TGTGCCATCTCTCGGGAGAGGGACTACGAGCAGTACTTC.

The table lists this clonotype with a few counts. The chain joins TRBV12-3 or TRBV12-4 to TRBJ1-4; unclear D gene. Trimming took 7 bases from V and 6 from J, leaving 12 bases between them. The CDR3 extends over 13 amino acids. DNA for the CDR3: TGTGCCAGCAAAGAGAGCAACTATGAAAAACTGTTTTTT. Its protein product is CASKESNYEKLFF.

Written as DNA, the CDR3 is TGCAGTGCTAGAGATCGAGCAGGGTTCTCCTACGAGCAGTACTTC. Translating gives CSARDRAGFSYEQYF. The V and J genes are TRBV20-1 and TRBJ2-7; a possible D gene is TRBD1 (5 bases). This CDR3 has 15 residues. CDR1 is DFQATT and CDR2 is SNEGSKA in the germline V gene (reference sequence). Trimming shortened V by 0 bases and J by 0 bases, and 12 bases separated the two germline ends.